The rows below give T cell receptor beta chains drawn from one sample of a study of Graves' ophthalmopathy and Graves' hyperthyroidism. TCRdb fed the multiplex PCR reads into MiXCR, producing one record per CDR3 protein. The data contain over a million distinct CDR3 sequences, about 40% of them singletons. Sequencing was carried out using peripheral blood or thyroid tissue (not recorded which). The source is an adult man with Graves' hyperthyroidism. CDR3s include the opening cysteine and the closing phenylalanine or tryptophan. The D gene is left open where the match is weak. Some rows have no size entry. The others give once, few or many, or a class for an expanded clone.

cdr3_aa: CASSFSGRMTYGYTF
cdr3_nt: TGTGCCAGCAGCTTTTCGGGACGGATGACCTATGGCTACACCTTC
v_call: TRBV11-2
d_call: .
clone_size: once
j_call: TRBJ1-2

cdr3_aa: CASSLQGAKQYF
cdr3_nt: TGTGCCAGCAGCCTCCAGGGGGCCAAGCAGTACTTC
v_call: TRBV7-8
d_call: TRBD1
clone_size: .
j_call: TRBJ2-7

cdr3_aa: CASRQGSTGELFF
cdr3_nt: TGTGCCAGCAGACAGGGGAGTACCGGGGAGCTGTTTTTT
v_call: TRBV11-2
d_call: TRBD1
clone_size: many
j_call: TRBJ2-2

cdr3_aa: CASALKETQYF
cdr3_nt: TGTGCCAGCGCGTTAAAAGAGACCCAGTACTTC
v_call: TRBV25-1
d_call: .
clone_size: .
j_call: TRBJ2-5

cdr3_aa: CTKPGQGSYEQYF
cdr3_nt: TGTACGAAACCGGGACAGGGCTCCTACGAGCAGTACTTC
v_call: TRBV19
d_call: TRBD1
clone_size: once
j_call: TRBJ2-7

cdr3_aa: CASSLDRGPYTEAFF
cdr3_nt: TGTGCCAGCAGCTTAGACAGGGGTCCCTACACTGAAGCTTTCTTT
v_call: TRBV7-8
d_call: TRBD1
clone_size: many
j_call: TRBJ1-1

cdr3_aa: CASSPGQPVYEQYF
cdr3_nt: TGTGCCAGCAGCCCGGGACAGCCGGTCTACGAGCAGTACTTC
v_call: TRBV7-8
d_call: TRBD1
clone_size: .
j_call: TRBJ2-7

cdr3_aa: CASSVKGAGAHYEQYF
cdr3_nt: TGTGCCAGCAGCGTCAAGGGTGCAGGGGCCCACTACGAGCAGTACTTC
v_call: TRBV7-9
d_call: .
clone_size: few
j_call: TRBJ2-7

cdr3_aa: CASSGNSGGSSYEQYF
cdr3_nt: TGTGCCAGCAGCGGAAATAGCGGGGGAAGCTCCTACGAGCAGTACTTC
v_call: TRBV9
d_call: TRBD2
clone_size: .
j_call: TRBJ2-7

cdr3_aa: CAIESRDLGVETQYF
cdr3_nt: TGTGCCATCGAGTCCAGGGACTTGGGGGTGGAGACCCAGTACTTC
v_call: TRBV10-3
d_call: .
clone_size: .
j_call: TRBJ2-5

cdr3_aa: CASSSHDRVWGTNTEAFF
cdr3_nt: TGTGCCAGCAGCTCCCATGACAGGGTCTGGGGAACGAACACTGAAGCTTTCTTT
v_call: TRBV7-9
d_call: TRBD1
clone_size: .
j_call: TRBJ1-1

cdr3_aa: CASSLLGGDSGANVLTF
cdr3_nt: TGTGCCAGCAGCTTGCTAGGGGGTGACTCTGGGGCCAACGTCCTGACTTTC
v_call: TRBV9
d_call: .
clone_size: .
j_call: TRBJ2-6

cdr3_aa: CASSSMDTIYF
cdr3_nt: TGTGCCAGCAGCTCGATGGACACCATATATTTT
v_call: TRBV5-6
d_call: .
clone_size: .
j_call: TRBJ1-3

cdr3_aa: CASSQYKFGLVYEQYF
cdr3_nt: TGTGCCAGCAGCCAATACAAGTTTGGTTTAGTCTACGAGCAGTACTTC
v_call: TRBV11-1
d_call: .
clone_size: .
j_call: TRBJ2-7

cdr3_aa: CATSKRTADGSGANVLTF
cdr3_nt: TGTGCCACCAGCAAGCGCACAGCGGACGGCTCTGGGGCCAACGTCCTGACTTTC
v_call: TRBV15
d_call: .
clone_size: .
j_call: TRBJ2-6

cdr3_aa: CASSRRDSRRYEQYF
cdr3_nt: TGTGCCAGCAGCCGGCGCGACAGCCGAAGATACGAGCAGTACTTC
v_call: TRBV14
d_call: .
clone_size: .
j_call: TRBJ2-7

cdr3_aa: CSVTGLPKQNTEAFF
cdr3_nt: TGCAGCGTAACGGGACTCCCAAAACAGAACACTGAAGCTTTCTTT
v_call: TRBV29-1
d_call: .
clone_size: many
j_call: TRBJ1-1

cdr3_aa: CASSDSRDTEAFF
cdr3_nt: TGTGCCAGTAGTGACAGCCGGGACACTGAAGCTTTCTTT
v_call: TRBV19
d_call: .
clone_size: many
j_call: TRBJ1-1

cdr3_aa: CASSQGRGRSQAFF
cdr3_nt: TGTGCCAGCAGCCAAGGTAGGGGGAGGAGTCAAGCTTTCTTT
v_call: TRBV3-1
d_call: .
clone_size: .
j_call: TRBJ1-1

cdr3_aa: CASRMTRRGLMNTEAFF
cdr3_nt: TGTGCCAGCAGAATGACTCGAAGGGGACTTATGAACACTGAAGCTTTCTTT
v_call: TRBV10-3
d_call: .
clone_size: few
j_call: TRBJ1-1

cdr3_aa: CASSPRLISNQPQHF
cdr3_nt: TGCGCCAGCAGCCCCCGACTCATTAGCAATCAGCCCCAGCATTTT
v_call: TRBV7-2
d_call: .
clone_size: .
j_call: TRBJ1-5

cdr3_aa: CSVGLTNMNTEAFF
cdr3_nt: TGCAGCGTTGGCCTGACTAACATGAACACTGAAGCTTTCTTT
v_call: TRBV29-1
d_call: .
clone_size: .
j_call: TRBJ1-1

cdr3_aa: CASSSPSGTATNEKLFF
cdr3_nt: TGTGCCAGCAGTTCTCCCTCCGGGACAGCAACTAATGAAAAACTGTTTTTT
v_call: TRBV12-3/TRBV12-4
d_call: TRBD1
clone_size: .
j_call: TRBJ1-4

cdr3_aa: CASSSGTVDKLFF
cdr3_nt: TGTGCCAGCAGCTCCGGGACAGTGGATAAACTGTTTTTT
v_call: TRBV5-8
d_call: TRBD1
clone_size: .
j_call: TRBJ1-4

cdr3_aa: CSASVEPQHF
cdr3_nt: TGCAGTGCTAGTGTGGAGCCCCAGCATTTT
v_call: TRBV20-1
d_call: .
clone_size: few
j_call: TRBJ1-5

cdr3_aa: CASSWTSGGANTGELFF
cdr3_nt: TGTGCCAGCAGCTGGACTAGCGGGGGGGCGAACACCGGGGAGCTGTTTTTT
v_call: TRBV7-8
d_call: TRBD2
clone_size: many
j_call: TRBJ2-2

cdr3_aa: CASSWPGYGQETQYF
cdr3_nt: TGTGCCAGCAGCTGGCCAGGGTACGGACAAGAGACCCAGTACTTC
v_call: TRBV7-9
d_call: .
clone_size: many
j_call: TRBJ2-5

cdr3_aa: CSATRQDQETQYF
cdr3_nt: TGCAGTGCCACTAGACAGGACCAAGAGACCCAGTACTTC
v_call: TRBV20-1
d_call: .
clone_size: many
j_call: TRBJ2-5

cdr3_aa: CASVEWGTAEAFF
cdr3_nt: TGTGCCAGCGTTGAATGGGGGACCGCTGAAGCTTTCTTT
v_call: TRBV25-1
d_call: .
clone_size: .
j_call: TRBJ1-1

cdr3_aa: CASSFAGDRKQETQYF
cdr3_nt: TGTGCCAGCAGCTTCGCGGGGGACAGAAAACAAGAGACCCAGTACTTC
v_call: TRBV7-2
d_call: .
clone_size: .
j_call: TRBJ2-5

cdr3_aa: CASSELKGQGRDQPQHF
cdr3_nt: TGTGCCAGCAGCGAGCTTAAAGGGCAGGGCCGCGATCAGCCCCAGCATTTT
v_call: TRBV7-6
d_call: .
clone_size: many
j_call: TRBJ1-5